This TCR beta chain derives from a study of Ad26.COV2.S vaccination and SARS-CoV-2 variants. Across the whole study: Donor got 5x10^10 or 1x10^11 viral particles of Ad26.COV2.S.

This CDR3 contains 15 residues. The J segment lost 4 bases and the V segment lost 1 base, leaving 5 bases of the junction unmatched. Germline loops: CDR1 SGHAT, CDR2 FQNNGV. Assay used: immunoSEQ multiplex PCR; TCRdb lists only in-frame clones, some missing. The table shows roughly 380,000 clones, with roughly 84% occurring only once. Treatment in this sample: about 20 received Ad26.COV2.S at low or high dose, single or two shots; 5 received placebo; per-sample allocation not given. The investigators took samples on day 63 after the first vaccine or placebo injection. The rearrangement links TRBV11-2 to TRBJ2-3; 7 bases agree with TRBD2. The sequence was obtained from a person between 18 and 65 years old who received the Ad26.COV2.S COVID-19 vaccine or a placebo. The input for sequencing was peripheral blood, taken in a trial of Ad26.COV2.S vaccine versus placebo. CDR3 coding DNA: TGTGCCAGCAGCTTAGGTGGGAGGGCCGCAGATACGCAGTATTTT. Protein product: CASSLGGRAADTQYF. Full variable domain (remainder filled in from reference TRBV11-2 and TRBJ2-3): EAGVAQSPRYKIIEKRQSVAFWCNPISGHATLYWYQQILGQGPKLLIQFQNNGVVDDSQLPKDRFSAERLKGVDSTLKIQPAKLEDSAVYLCASSLGGRAADTQYFGPGTRLTVL.